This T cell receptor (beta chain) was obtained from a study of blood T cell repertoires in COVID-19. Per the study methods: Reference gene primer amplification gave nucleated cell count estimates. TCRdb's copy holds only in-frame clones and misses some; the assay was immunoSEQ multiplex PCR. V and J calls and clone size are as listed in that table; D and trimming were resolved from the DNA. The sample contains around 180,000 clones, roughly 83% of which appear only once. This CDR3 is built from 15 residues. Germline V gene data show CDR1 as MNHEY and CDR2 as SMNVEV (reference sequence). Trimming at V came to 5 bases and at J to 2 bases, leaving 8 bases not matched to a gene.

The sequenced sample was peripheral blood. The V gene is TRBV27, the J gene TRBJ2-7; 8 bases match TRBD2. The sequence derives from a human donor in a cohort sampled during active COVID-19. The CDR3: CASSPRGGLAYEQYF. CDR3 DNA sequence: TGTGCCAGCAGTCCCCGCGGGGGGCTCGCCTACGAGCAGTACTTC.